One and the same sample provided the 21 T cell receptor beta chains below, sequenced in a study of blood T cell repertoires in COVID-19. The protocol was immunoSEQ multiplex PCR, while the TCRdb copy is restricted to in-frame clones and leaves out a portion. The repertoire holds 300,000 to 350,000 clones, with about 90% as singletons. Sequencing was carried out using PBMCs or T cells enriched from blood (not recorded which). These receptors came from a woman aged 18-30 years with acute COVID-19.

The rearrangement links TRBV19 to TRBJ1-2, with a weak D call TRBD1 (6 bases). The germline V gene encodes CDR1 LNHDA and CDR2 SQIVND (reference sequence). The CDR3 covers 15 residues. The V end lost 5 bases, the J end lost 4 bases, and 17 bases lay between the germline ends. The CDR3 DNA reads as TGTGCCAGTAGTGTTTCCCGACAGGCCGGCTATGGCTACACCTTC. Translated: CASSVSRQAGYGYTF.

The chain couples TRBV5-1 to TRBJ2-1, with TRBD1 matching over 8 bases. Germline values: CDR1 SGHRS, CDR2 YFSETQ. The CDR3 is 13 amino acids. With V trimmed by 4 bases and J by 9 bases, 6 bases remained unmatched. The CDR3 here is CASSAGQGLEQFF. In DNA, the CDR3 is TGCGCCAGCAGCGCCGGACAGGGACTTGAGCAGTTCTTC.

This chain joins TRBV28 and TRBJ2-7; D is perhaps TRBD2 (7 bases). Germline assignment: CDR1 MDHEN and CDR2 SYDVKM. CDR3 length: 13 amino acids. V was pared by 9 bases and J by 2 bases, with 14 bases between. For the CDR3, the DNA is TGTGCCAGTCTTAGGGGGGGGACCTACGAGCAGTACTTC. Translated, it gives CASLRGGTYEQYF.

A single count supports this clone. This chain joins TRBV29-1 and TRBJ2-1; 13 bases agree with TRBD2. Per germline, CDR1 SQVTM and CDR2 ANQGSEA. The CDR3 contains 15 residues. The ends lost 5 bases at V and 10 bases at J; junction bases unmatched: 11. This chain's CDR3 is CSVLRRTSGSLEQFF. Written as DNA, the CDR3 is TGCAGCGTTCTTAGAAGGACTAGCGGGAGTTTGGAGCAGTTCTTC.

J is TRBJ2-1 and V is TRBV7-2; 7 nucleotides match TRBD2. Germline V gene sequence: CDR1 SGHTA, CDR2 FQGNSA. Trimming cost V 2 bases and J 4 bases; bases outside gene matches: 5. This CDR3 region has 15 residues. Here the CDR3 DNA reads TGTGCCAGCAGCTTACAAAGCGGGGAATACAATGAGCAGTTCTTC. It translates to CASSLQSGEYNEQFF.

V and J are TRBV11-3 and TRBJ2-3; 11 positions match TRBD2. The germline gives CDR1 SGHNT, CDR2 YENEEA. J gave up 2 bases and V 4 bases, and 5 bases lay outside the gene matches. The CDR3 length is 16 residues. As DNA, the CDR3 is TGTGCCAGCAGCTCCGGACTAGCGGGTCACACAGATACGCAGTATTTT. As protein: CASSSGLAGHTDTQYF.

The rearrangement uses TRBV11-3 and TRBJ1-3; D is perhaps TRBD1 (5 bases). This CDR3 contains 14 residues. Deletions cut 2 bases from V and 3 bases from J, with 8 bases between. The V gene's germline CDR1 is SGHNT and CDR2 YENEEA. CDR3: CASSLQGGGNTIYF. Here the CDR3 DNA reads TGTGCCAGCAGCTTACAGGGCGGTGGAAACACCATATATTTT. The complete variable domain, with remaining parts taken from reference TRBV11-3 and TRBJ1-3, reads EAGVVQSPRYKIIEKKQPVAFWCNPISGHNTLYWYLQNLGQGPELLIRYENEEAVDDSQLPKDRFSAERLKGVDSTLKIQPAELGDSAVYLCASSLQGGGNTIYFGEGSWLTVV.

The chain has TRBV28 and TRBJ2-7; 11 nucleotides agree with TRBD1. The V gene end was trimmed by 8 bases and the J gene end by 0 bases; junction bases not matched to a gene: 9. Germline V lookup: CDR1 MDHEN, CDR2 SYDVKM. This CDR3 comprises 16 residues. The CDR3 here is CASAKLGTGGSYEQYF. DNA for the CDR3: TGTGCCAGCGCTAAACTTGGGACAGGGGGCTCCTACGAGCAGTACTTC.

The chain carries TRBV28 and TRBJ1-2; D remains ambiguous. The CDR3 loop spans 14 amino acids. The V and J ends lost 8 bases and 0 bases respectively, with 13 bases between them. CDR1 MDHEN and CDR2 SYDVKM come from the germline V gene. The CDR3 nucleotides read TGTGCCAGCCTAGGAGGATACCCTAACTATGGCTACACCTTC. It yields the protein CASLGGYPNYGYTF.

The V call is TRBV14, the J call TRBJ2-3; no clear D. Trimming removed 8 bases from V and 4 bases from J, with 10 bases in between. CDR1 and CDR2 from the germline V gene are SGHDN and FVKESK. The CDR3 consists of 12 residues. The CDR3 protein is CASGQAADTQYF. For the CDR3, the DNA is TGTGCCAGCGGTCAGGCCGCAGATACGCAGTATTTT.

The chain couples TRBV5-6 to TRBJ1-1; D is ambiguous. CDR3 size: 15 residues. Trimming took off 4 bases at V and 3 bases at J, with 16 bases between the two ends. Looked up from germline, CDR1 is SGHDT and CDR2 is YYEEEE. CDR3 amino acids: CASSVELGRDTEAFF. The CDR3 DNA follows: TGTGCCAGCAGCGTTGAGCTTGGCCGGGACACTGAAGCTTTCTTT.

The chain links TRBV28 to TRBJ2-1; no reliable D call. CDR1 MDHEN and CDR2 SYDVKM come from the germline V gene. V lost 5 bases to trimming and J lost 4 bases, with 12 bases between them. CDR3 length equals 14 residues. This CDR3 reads CASSGYRYYNEQFF. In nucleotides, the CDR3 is TGTGCCAGCAGTGGATACAGATATTACAATGAGCAGTTCTTC.

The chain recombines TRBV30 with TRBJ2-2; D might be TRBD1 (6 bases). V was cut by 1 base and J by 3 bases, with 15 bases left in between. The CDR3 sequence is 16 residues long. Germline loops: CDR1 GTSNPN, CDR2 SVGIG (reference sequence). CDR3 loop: CAWSAGAGWDTGELFF. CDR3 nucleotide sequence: TGTGCCTGGAGTGCAGGGGCAGGGTGGGACACCGGGGAGCTGTTTTTT.

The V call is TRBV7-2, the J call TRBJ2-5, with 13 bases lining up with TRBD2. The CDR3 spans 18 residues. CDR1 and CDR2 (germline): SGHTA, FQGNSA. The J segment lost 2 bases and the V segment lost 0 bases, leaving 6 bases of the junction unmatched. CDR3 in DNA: TGTGCCAGCAGCTTAGCCGGGACTAGCGGGACCGGTCAAGAGACCCAGTACTTC. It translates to CASSLAGTSGTGQETQYF.

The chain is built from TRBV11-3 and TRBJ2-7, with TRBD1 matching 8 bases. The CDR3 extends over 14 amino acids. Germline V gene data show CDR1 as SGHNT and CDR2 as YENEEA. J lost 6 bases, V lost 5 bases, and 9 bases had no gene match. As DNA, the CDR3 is TGTGCCAGCAGCCGGACAGGGTTTGGGTTCGAGCAGTACTTC. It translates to CASSRTGFGFEQYF.

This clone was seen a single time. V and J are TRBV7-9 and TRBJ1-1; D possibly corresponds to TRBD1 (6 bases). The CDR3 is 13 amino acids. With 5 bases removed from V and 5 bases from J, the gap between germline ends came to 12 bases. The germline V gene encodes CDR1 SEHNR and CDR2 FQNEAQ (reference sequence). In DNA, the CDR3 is TGTGCCAGCAGCCGTGAGGGGGGGACTGAAGCTTTCTTT. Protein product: CASSREGGTEAFF.

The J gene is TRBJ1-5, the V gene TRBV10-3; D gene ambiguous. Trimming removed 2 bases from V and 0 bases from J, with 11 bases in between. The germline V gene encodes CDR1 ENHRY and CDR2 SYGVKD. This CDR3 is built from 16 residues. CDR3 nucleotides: TGTGCCATCAGTGAGGAGGCAGAATATAGCAATCAGCCCCAGCATTTT. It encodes CAISEEAEYSNQPQHF.

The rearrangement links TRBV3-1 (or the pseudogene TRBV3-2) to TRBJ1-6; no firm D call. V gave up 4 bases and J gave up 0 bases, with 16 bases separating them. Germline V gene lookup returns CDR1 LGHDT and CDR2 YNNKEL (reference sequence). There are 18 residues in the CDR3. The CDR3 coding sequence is TGTGCCAGCAGCCCTTCCTGGACGGGGAACTCCTATAATTCACCCCTCCACTTT. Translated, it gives CASSPSWTGNSYNSPLHF.

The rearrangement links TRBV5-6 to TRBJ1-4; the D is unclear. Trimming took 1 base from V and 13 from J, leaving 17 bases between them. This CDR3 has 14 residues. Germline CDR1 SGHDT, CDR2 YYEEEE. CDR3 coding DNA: TGTGCCAGCAGCTTGTCCCAGAGAGGTCGAGGACTGTTTTTT. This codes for CASSLSQRGRGLFF.

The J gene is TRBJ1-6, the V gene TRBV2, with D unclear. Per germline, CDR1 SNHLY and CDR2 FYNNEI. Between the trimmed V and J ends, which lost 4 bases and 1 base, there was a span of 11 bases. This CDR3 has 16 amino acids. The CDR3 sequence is CASSAPSGSYNSPLHF. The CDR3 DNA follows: TGTGCCAGCAGTGCACCCAGCGGGTCCTATAATTCACCCCTCCACTTT.

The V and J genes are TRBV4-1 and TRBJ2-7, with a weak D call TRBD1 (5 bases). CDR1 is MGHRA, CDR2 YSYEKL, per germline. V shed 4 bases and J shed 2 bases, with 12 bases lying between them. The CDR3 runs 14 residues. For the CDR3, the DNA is TGCGCCAGCAGCCGGGGCAGGGAAACCTACGAGCAGTACTTC. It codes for CASSRGRETYEQYF.